This TCR beta chain was documented in a study of T cell repertoires in cytomegalovirus infection. Overall study: Public TCR beta signatures provided an indication of both CMV infection and a matching HLA type. Whole-study findings and limits: Summed frequency of shared TCR beta families picked out CMV carriers who also had the relevant HLA. What dominated the ex vivo response were HLA-C-restricted CMV-specific TCR beta clonotypes.

CDR1 and CDR2 (germline): MDHEN, SYDVKM. V dropped 6 bases and J dropped 1 base, with 16 bases sitting between them. The CDR3 is 16 residues long. With respect to this clonotype: Antigen specificity is unknown.

Via MiXCR, TCRdb re-called the reads, giving one row per CDR3 protein. Here the sample spans about 460,000 distinct CDR3 sequences, 11% being singletons. Source material: PBMCs. The chain links TRBV28 to TRBJ2-1; D is perhaps TRBD1 (6 bases). The TCR originated in a human donor in good health (CMV status not recorded). Some clones in this sample may be carry-over from other donors' samples. Here the CDR3 reads CASSYRTALSYNEQFF. The CDR3 DNA follows: TGTGCCAGCAGCTACCGGACAGCCCTATCCTACAATGAGCAGTTCTTC.